The 15 T cell receptor beta chains below all came from one sample that was sequenced in a study of blood T cell repertoires in COVID-19. Assay: immunoSEQ multiplex PCR; the TCRdb copy retains only in-frame clones and omits some. The data contain 300,000 to 400,000 clones, around 87% of them singletons. The specimen sequenced was PBMCs or T cells enriched from blood (not recorded which). These receptors came from a woman younger than 45 with acute COVID-19.

The genes are TRBV3-1 (or the pseudogene TRBV3-2) and TRBJ1-1; unclear D gene. CDR1 is LGHDT and CDR2 is YNNKEL in the germline V gene (reference sequence). This CDR3 has 15 residues. V lost 6 bases to trimming and J lost 2 bases, with 16 bases between them. CDR3 residues: CASSPRGRSNTEAFF. The CDR3, as DNA: TGTGCCAGCAGTCCTCGCGGGCGAAGTAACACTGAAGCTTTCTTT.

The rearrangement links TRBV12-3 or TRBV12-4 to TRBJ2-3; maybe TRBD1 (6 bases). This CDR3 contains 11 residues. V was cut by 8 bases and J by 5 bases, with 8 bases left in between. Here the CDR3 reads CASSRGDTQYF. The CDR3 DNA reads TGTGCCAGCTCCAGGGGAGATACGCAGTATTTT.

There are a few counts of this clone. V and J are TRBV11-2 and TRBJ2-1; D possibly corresponds to TRBD2 (5 bases). Germline assignment: CDR1 SGHAT and CDR2 FQNNGV. V dropped 5 bases and J dropped 4 bases, with 12 bases sitting between them. The CDR3 covers 14 residues. CDR3 amino acids: CASSPRGPYNEQFF. The CDR3 DNA is TGTGCCAGCAGCCCCCGCGGGCCGTACAATGAGCAGTTCTTC.

The chain has TRBV5-1 and TRBJ2-5; TRBD2 matches at 10 bases. This CDR3 has 17 amino acids. Trimming removed 1 base from V and 1 base from J; junction bases left unmatched: 7. CDR1 is SGHRS, CDR2 YFSETQ, per germline. CDR3 in DNA: TGCGCCAGCAGCTTGTCGGGTCTAGCGGGGGCCCAAGAGACCCAGTACTTC. This gives the protein CASSLSGLAGAQETQYF.

This clone was recorded once. The J gene is TRBJ2-6, the V gene TRBV7-9, with 8 nucleotides matching TRBD1. The junction had 15 bases not matched to a gene; V was cut back by 4 bases and J by 4 bases. This CDR3 is built from 19 residues. Germline V gene data show CDR1 as SEHNR and CDR2 as FQNEAQ (reference sequence). The CDR3, as DNA: TGTGCCAGCAGCTACACCGGGACAGGTTATTTTGTCGGGGCCAACGTCCTGACTTTC. The encoded protein is CASSYTGTGYFVGANVLTF.

The chain uses TRBV7-9 and TRBJ2-7; 12 bases are shared with TRBD1. Per the germline V gene, CDR1 is SEHNR and CDR2 is FQNEAQ (reference sequence). This CDR3 is built from 15 residues. Trimming cost V 5 bases and J 4 bases; bases outside gene matches: 6. CDR3 loop: CASSAWDRGLYEQYF. CDR3 DNA sequence: TGTGCCAGCAGCGCCTGGGACAGGGGGCTTTACGAGCAGTACTTC.

This sequence joins TRBV25-1 and TRBJ2-5, with TRBD2 matching 10 bases. Germline V gene data show CDR1 as MGHDK and CDR2 as SYGVNS. This CDR3 is 14 amino acids long. Trimming cost V 2 bases and J 9 bases; bases outside gene matches: 6. The CDR3: CASSEAGTSVAQYF. The DNA for the CDR3 is TGTGCCAGCAGTGAAGCCGGGACTAGCGTCGCCCAGTACTTC. Using reference TRBV25-1 and TRBJ2-5 for the parts outside the CDR3, the full variable domain is EADIYQTPRYLVIGTGKKITLECSQTMGHDKMYWYQQDPGMELHLIHYSYGVNSTEKGDLSSESTVSRIRTEHFPLTLESARPSHTSQYLCASSEAGTSVAQYFGPGTRLLVL.

The chain is built from TRBV19 and TRBJ1-4, with a possible D match to TRBD1 (6 bases). The germline CDR1 and CDR2 sequences are LNHDA and SQIVND (reference sequence). The CDR3 is made up of 14 amino acids. With 5 bases removed from V and 7 bases from J, the gap between germline ends came to 14 bases. Here the CDR3 reads CASSLGGGAEKLFF. Here the CDR3 DNA reads TGTGCCAGTAGTTTAGGGGGAGGCGCTGAAAAACTGTTTTTT.

The rearrangement links TRBV2 to TRBJ2-7; TRBD1 might be the D (6 bases). The germline CDR1 and CDR2 sequences are SNHLY and FYNNEI. This CDR3 is 17 amino acids long. Trimming removed 7 bases from V and 3 bases from J, with 25 bases in between. CDR3 residues: CASTTIGTYFTSYEQYF. The CDR3 region has the DNA TGTGCCAGCACGACGATAGGGACATACTTCACCAGCTACGAGCAGTACTTC.

V and J are TRBV24-1 and TRBJ1-1; unclear D gene. Germline CDR1 reads KGHDR; CDR2 reads SFDVKD. The CDR3 has 13 amino acids. Deletions cut 6 bases from V and 3 bases from J, with 10 bases between. The CDR3 region is CATSLGVDTEAFF. The DNA of the CDR3 is TGTGCCACCAGTTTGGGAGTTGACACTGAAGCTTTCTTT.

J is TRBJ1-1 and V is TRBV7-6, with D perhaps matching TRBD1 (6 bases). Trimming removed 3 bases at V and 4 bases at J, with 9 bases between. Looked up from germline, CDR1 is SGHVS and CDR2 is FNYEAQ. The CDR3 is 13 residues long. The CDR3 DNA reads TGTGCCAGCAGCTTGGCAGGGGCCACTGAAGCTTTCTTT. It specifies CASSLAGATEAFF.

The gene calls are TRBV4-3 and TRBJ2-2, with a tentative D call TRBD2 (5 bases). The length of the CDR3 is 18 residues. Trimming left V 0 bases short and J 0 bases short, with 14 bases between. Germline V gene sequence: CDR1 LGHNA, CDR2 YSLEER. The DNA of the CDR3 is TGCGCCAGCAGCCAAGAGGCGGGCGAACTTGCGAACACCGGGGAGCTGTTTTTT. The encoded protein is CASSQEAGELANTGELFF.

V and J are TRBV6-1 and TRBJ1-2; TRBD1 is a possible D gene (5 bases). The germline V gene has CDR1 MNHNS and CDR2 SASEGT. Deletions cut 2 bases from V and 7 bases from J, with 17 bases between. The CDR3 contains 15 residues. The CDR3 reads CASSERPRERGGYTF. CDR3 in DNA: TGTGCCAGCAGTGAACGGCCCAGGGAAAGGGGTGGCTACACCTTC.

The CDR3 loop is CASSYLGLHEKLFF. CDR3 coding DNA: TGTGCCAGCAGTTATCTGGGGCTCCATGAAAAACTGTTTTTT. The chain uses TRBV6-5 and TRBJ1-4; tentative D call: TRBD1 (5 bases). The V and J ends lost 3 bases and 6 bases respectively, with 11 bases between them. There are 14 residues in the CDR3. Germline assignment: CDR1 MNHEY and CDR2 SVGAGI.

The chain links TRBV5-1 to TRBJ1-1; 10 bases match TRBD1. This CDR3 is built from 20 residues. Trimming at V came to 0 bases and at J to 1 base, leaving 15 bases not matched to a gene. Germline assignment: CDR1 SGHRS and CDR2 YFSETQ. The CDR3 region has the DNA TGCGCCAGCAGCTTGGGTTCTCCGGGACAGGGGACTTTTAGGAACACTGAAGCTTTCTTT. Its translation is CASSLGSPGQGTFRNTEAFF.